This T cell receptor (beta chain) is from a study of early T cells in non-severe SARS-CoV-2 infection. The study, taken as a whole, reports: Clonotype matching in VDJdb favored anti-spike CD8 responses and did not capture private and CD4 specificities.

The germline V and J ends were trimmed by 1 base and 7 bases, with 10 bases remaining between them. CDR3 length equals 12 residues. In germline, CDR1 is SQVTM, CDR2 ANQGSEA. For this clonotype: Its target is unknown.

Individual cDNA molecules received unique molecular identifiers. From the 5' RACE reads, TCRdb called clonotypes with MiXCR, one entry per CDR3 protein. Of 55,000 to 85,000 distinct CDR3 sequences listed, roughly an eighth are singletons. The gene calls are TRBV29-1 and TRBJ1-2; D is ambiguous. This sequence originates from an adult who was a healthcare worker with PCR-confirmed SARS-CoV-2 infection or an uninfected control (not recorded which). The sequencing input was whole blood. The DNA of the CDR3 is TGCAGCGTTGAAGTCTCGTCTGGTGGCTACACCTTC. It is translated as CSVEVSSGGYTF.